The entry that follows covers one T cell receptor (beta chain) sequence. The data belong to a study of blood T cell repertoires in COVID-19. Overall study: Samples representing acute and convalescent COVID-19 were sourced from the United States, Italy and Spain. Nucleic acid was either cDNA or gDNA, and it came from T cells, B-cell-depleted T cells, or PBMCs.

TCRdb's copy holds only in-frame clones and misses some; the assay was immunoSEQ multiplex PCR. Altogether tens of thousands of clones are present, about four fifths being singletons, with the ten largest covering more than 4.5%. The CDR3 runs 18 residues. The receptor's source is a human donor in a cohort sampled during active or convalescent COVID-19. The sequencing input was peripheral blood. The chain is built from TRBV21-1 and TRBJ2-2; the D call in the table, TRBD1, was not verified against the DNA. TRBV21-1 is recorded as a pseudogene. Here the CDR3 reads CASSRCRDRGRRTGELFF. CDR3 bases: TGTGCCAGCAGCCGATGCCGGGACAGGGGGCGCAGGACCGGGGAGCTGTTTTTT.